A selection of T cell receptor beta chains follows, all from one sample in a study of molecular identifiers for immune sequencing clone quantification. TCRdb processed the PCR reads anew with MiXCR; each CDR3 protein has one entry. This table holds around 470,000 distinct CDR3 sequences, less than 30% found once. Sequenced sample: naive CD8+ T cells from blood, with Jurkat cell RNA spiked in. These receptors were collected from a human donor in good health. Some libraries in this study had Jurkat cell RNA spiked in. Both conserved end residues are part of each CDR3. The D gene is left open where the match is weak. Rows give clone size only sometimes, using once, few, many, or a class for an expanded clone.

D	V	J	size	DNA	CDR3
NA	TRBV20-1	TRBJ1-4	once	TGCAGTGCTAGAGAGATTGAAGAAAAACTGTTTTTT	CSAREIEEKLFF
NA	TRBV21-1	TRBJ2-2	NA	TGTGCCAGCCCAAGCAGAAACACCGGGGAGCTGTTTTTT	CASPSRNTGELFF
NA	TRBV14	TRBJ2-3	many	TGTGCCAGCAGCCAAGATCGGTTGGGGGGCACAGATACGCAGTATTTT	CASSQDRLGGTDTQYF
NA	TRBV6-5	TRBJ1-1	many	TGTGCCAGCAGTTTACTGGACACACCGAACACTGAAGCTTTCTTT	CASSLLDTPNTEAFF
NA	TRBV7-3	TRBJ2-3	many	TGTGCCAGCAGCTTAGGTAGCGGAACAGATACGCAGTATTTT	CASSLGSGTDTQYF
NA	TRBV29-1	TRBJ1-2	few	TGCAGCGTTCGATTACAGGGCTACTATGGCTACACCTTC	CSVRLQGYYGYTF
TRBD1	TRBV16	TRBJ1-3	few	TGTGCCAGCAGCCTATCGACAGGGGCTGGAAACACCATATATTTT	CASSLSTGAGNTIYF
NA	TRBV6-2/TRBV6-3	TRBJ2-7	many	TGTGCCATCGGACCGCTCGGAGGCTCCTACGAGCAGTACTTC	CAIGPLGGSYEQYF
NA	TRBV9	TRBJ2-3	many	TGTGCCAGCACCAGTGGTGCGGGGCTCACAGATACGCAGTATTTT	CASTSGAGLTDTQYF
NA	TRBV4-3	TRBJ1-6	NA	TGCGCCAGCAGCCCGGGTTGGGGGGCAAGTTCACCCCTCCACTTT	CASSPGWGASSPLHF
TRBD2	TRBV5-4	TRBJ2-3	few	TGTGCCAGCAGCTCCGAGCGGGGAAGCACAGATACGCAGTATTTT	CASSSERGSTDTQYF
NA	TRBV5-4	TRBJ1-1	few	TGTGCCAGCAGCTTGGCCGCGGGGGGATGGGACACTGAAGCTTTCTTT	CASSLAAGGWDTEAFF
NA	TRBV11-2	TRBJ2-7	few	TGTGCCAGCCGTCGAGGGGGGCTCTCCTACGAGCAGTACTTC	CASRRGGLSYEQYF
TRBD2	TRBV6-2/TRBV6-3	TRBJ2-7	few	TGTGCCAGCAGTTACCTTACTAGCGGGGAAACCTACGAGCAGTACTTC	CASSYLTSGETYEQYF
NA	TRBV7-9	TRBJ2-1	few	TGTGCCAGCAAAGGGATAGATGAGCAGTTCTTC	CASKGIDEQFF
NA	TRBV14	TRBJ2-3	many	TGTGCCAGCAGCGCAGTTTTCACAGATACGCAGTATTTT	CASSAVFTDTQYF
TRBD2	TRBV2	TRBJ2-7	few	TGTGCCAGCAAGACTAGCGGGAGGTCGAGCTCCTACGAGCAGTACTTC	CASKTSGRSSSYEQYF
NA	TRBV20-1	TRBJ2-7	few	TGCAGTGCTAGACACACTCAAGGTGTCGCGGCCTACGAGCAGTACTTC	CSARHTQGVAAYEQYF
TRBD2	TRBV14	TRBJ2-1	few	TGTGCCAGCAGCCAAGGTAGCGGGGTCGGGGTTGAGCAGTTCTTC	CASSQGSGVGVEQFF
TRBD2	TRBV5-8	TRBJ2-3	NA	TGTGCCAGCAGCGATAGACTAGCGGGGTTCACAGATACGCAGTATTTT	CASSDRLAGFTDTQYF
NA	TRBV6-2/TRBV6-3	TRBJ1-1	many	TGTGCCAGCAGTGAACCGAACACTGAAGCTTTCTTT	CASSEPNTEAFF
TRBD1	TRBV27	TRBJ2-7	many	TGTGCCAGCAGTTTACAACAGGGGGCAGAGTACTTC	CASSLQQGAEYF
NA	TRBV19	TRBJ2-7	few	TGTGCCAGTACCCCGAGTAACACCTACGAGCAGTACTTC	CASTPSNTYEQYF
NA	TRBV29-1	TRBJ1-1	many	TGCAGCGTTGTAACGGGGTTGGTCACTGAAGCTTTCTTT	CSVVTGLVTEAFF
NA	TRBV28	TRBJ1-5	NA	TGTGCCAGCAGCCGGACCGGCCAATATGGGCCCCAGCATTTT	CASSRTGQYGPQHF
NA	TRBV11-3	TRBJ2-7	NA	TGTGCCAGCAGCGCGAGACACAGCTACGAGCAGTACTTC	CASSARHSYEQYF
NA	TRBV20-1	TRBJ2-7	NA	TGCAGTGCTAGAGACGATTACTCCTACGAGCAGTACTTC	CSARDDYSYEQYF
NA	TRBV5-5	TRBJ1-1	many	TGTGCCAGCAGCTTTTCCGGCCTCGCGAACACTGAAGCTTTCTTT	CASSFSGLANTEAFF
TRBD2	TRBV6-5	TRBJ2-7	NA	TGTGCCAGCAGCTCCACTAGCGGACCCCCCTACGAGCAGTACTTC	CASSSTSGPPYEQYF
NA	TRBV19	TRBJ2-7	many	TGTGCCAGTAGTATATCCCCCGACTACGAGCAGTACTTC	CASSISPDYEQYF
NA	TRBV6-6	TRBJ2-3	many	TGTGCCAGCAGTTACTCTGCCCCCGGACTGACAGATACGCAGTATTTT	CASSYSAPGLTDTQYF
NA	TRBV6-5	TRBJ2-3	many	TGTGCCAGCAGTTACTTAGCAGGTTCAGATACGCAGTATTTT	CASSYLAGSDTQYF
TRBD1	TRBV20-1	TRBJ2-7	few	TGCAGTACTGAACAGGGGGCACCCTCAGGCTACGAGCAGTACTTC	CSTEQGAPSGYEQYF
NA	TRBV2	TRBJ2-2	many	TGTGCCAGCAGAGACGGGGCGAACACCGGGGAGCTGTTTTTT	CASRDGANTGELFF
NA	TRBV20-1	TRBJ2-7	few	TGCAGTGCCTTATTTCCCCTACCTGGGGGCGAGCAGTACTTC	CSALFPLPGGEQYF
NA	TRBV30	TRBJ2-7	once	TGTGCCAGGAGTGTTGGGGTTTGGGAGCAGTACTTC	CARSVGVWEQYF
TRBD2	TRBV6-2/TRBV6-3	TRBJ2-7	few	TGTGCCAGCAGTGGGACTAGTCGAGAGCAGTACTTC	CASSGTSREQYF
NA	TRBV7-7	TRBJ2-7	NA	TGTGCTAGCAGCGCGAACAGGGAGGTGCCCTACGAGCAGTACTTC	CASSANREVPYEQYF
TRBD1	TRBV2	TRBJ1-1	few	TGTGCCAGCAGTCCACCAGGGGGCCTGAACACTGAAGCTTTCTTT	CASSPPGGLNTEAFF
NA	TRBV6-5	TRBJ2-7	NA	TGTGCCAGTCACGGCGGAGGGGGCATCGCCGAGCAGTACTTC	CASHGGGGIAEQYF
NA	TRBV24-1	TRBJ1-5	few	TGTGCCACCAGTGATTTCTCACAGATCTCGGTCAATCAGCCCCAGCATTTT	CATSDFSQISVNQPQHF
TRBD1	TRBV30	TRBJ2-7	few	TGTGCCTGGAGTGTACTGCAGGGACATAAAACCGACAGGGGGCTAGGTGGGACGTCCTACGAGCAGTACTTC	CAWSVLQGHKTDRGLGGTSYEQYF
NA	TRBV19	TRBJ1-1	few	TGTGCCAGTAGTATGGGAACGATCGAAGCTTTCTTT	CASSMGTIEAFF
NA	TRBV6-2/TRBV6-3	TRBJ1-1	many	TGTGCCAGCAGTCTCCGGGAAGGGCGTACTGAAGCTTTCTTT	CASSLREGRTEAFF
NA	TRBV27	TRBJ2-7	NA	TGTGCCAGCAGTCTATATTGGGGGGCCAGGGAGAACGAGCACTACTTC	CASSLYWGARENEHYF
TRBD2	TRBV13	TRBJ2-3	many	TGTGCCAGCAGAGGGATTAGCGGGGCTAGCACAGATACGCAGTATTTT	CASRGISGASTDTQYF
NA	TRBV7-3	TRBJ2-1	few	TGTGCCAGCAGCAAGGGGGGCGGTGTCTACAATGAGCAGTTCTTC	CASSKGGGVYNEQFF
NA	TRBV14	TRBJ1-2	few	TGTGCCAGCAGCCAAGTTCAAAACTATGGCTACACCTTC	CASSQVQNYGYTF
NA	TRBV28	TRBJ1-5	few	TGTGCCAGCAGGGACAGATTGATCGGGAATCAGCCCCAGCATTTT	CASRDRLIGNQPQHF
NA	TRBV7-9	TRBJ1-5	NA	TGTGCCGGCAGCTTAGGTGGGGAGGCCTGGACAGATACGCAGCATTTT	CAGSLGGEAWTDTQHF
TRBD2	TRBV9	TRBJ2-7	many	TGTGCCAGCAGCAAGCGGGACGGACCCTACGAGCAGTACTTC	CASSKRDGPYEQYF
NA	TRBV28	TRBJ2-3	NA	TGTGCCAGCAGTTTGGTCAGGGTCACAGATACGCAGTATTTT	CASSLVRVTDTQYF
NA	TRBV2	TRBJ2-5	NA	TGTGCCAGCAGGCTTACTCTTGCCGAGACCCAGTACTTC	CASRLTLAETQYF
NA	TRBV5-6	TRBJ2-7	NA	TGTGCCAGCAGCTTGGTCAGCTATTCCTACGAGCAGTACTTC	CASSLVSYSYEQYF